This paragraph reports one T cell receptor beta chain. This sample is part of a study of blood T cell repertoires in COVID-19. The length of the CDR3 is 14 residues. V was pared by 1 base and J by 3 bases, with 0 bases of the junction left unmatched. Germline values: CDR1 LGHNA, CDR2 YSLEER. The table came from immunoSEQ multiplex PCR; TCRdb's copy has only in-frame clones and leaves some out. The sample has about 180,000 clones; roughly nine tenths are singletons. The source is a man aged 18-30 years who had recovered from COVID-19. Sequencing input: peripheral blood. The genes are TRBV4-3 and TRBJ1-1, with 9 bases lining up with TRBD1. The CDR3 sequence is CASSQGTGDTEAFF. The CDR3 nucleotides are TGCGCCAGCAGCCAAGGGACAGGGGACACTGAAGCTTTCTTT.